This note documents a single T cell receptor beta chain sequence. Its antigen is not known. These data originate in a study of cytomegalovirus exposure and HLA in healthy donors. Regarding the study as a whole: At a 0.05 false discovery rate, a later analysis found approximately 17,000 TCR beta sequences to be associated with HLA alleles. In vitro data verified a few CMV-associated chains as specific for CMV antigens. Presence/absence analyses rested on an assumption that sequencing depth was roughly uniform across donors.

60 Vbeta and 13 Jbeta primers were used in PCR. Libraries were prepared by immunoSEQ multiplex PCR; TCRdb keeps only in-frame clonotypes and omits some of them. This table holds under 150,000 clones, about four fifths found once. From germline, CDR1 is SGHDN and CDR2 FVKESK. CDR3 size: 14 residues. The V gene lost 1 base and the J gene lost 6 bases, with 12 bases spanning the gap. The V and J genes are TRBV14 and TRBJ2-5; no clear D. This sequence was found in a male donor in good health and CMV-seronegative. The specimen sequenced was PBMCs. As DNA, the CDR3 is TGTGCCAGCAGCCAAGGAGGCCCCATTCAGACCCAGTACTTC. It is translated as CASSQGGPIQTQYF.